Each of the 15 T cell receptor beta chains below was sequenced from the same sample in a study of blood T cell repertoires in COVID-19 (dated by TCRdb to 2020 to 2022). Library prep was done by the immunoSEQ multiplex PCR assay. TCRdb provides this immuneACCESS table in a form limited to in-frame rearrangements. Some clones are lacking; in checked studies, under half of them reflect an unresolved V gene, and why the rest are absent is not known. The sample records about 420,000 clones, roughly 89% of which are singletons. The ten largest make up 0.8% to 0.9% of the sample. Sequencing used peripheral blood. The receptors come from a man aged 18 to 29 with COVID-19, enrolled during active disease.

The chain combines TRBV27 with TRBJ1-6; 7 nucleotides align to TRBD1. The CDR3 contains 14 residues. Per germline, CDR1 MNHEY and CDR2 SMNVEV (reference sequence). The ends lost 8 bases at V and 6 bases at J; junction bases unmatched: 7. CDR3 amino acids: CASRQGYFNSPLHF. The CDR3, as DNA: TGTGCCAGCCGACAGGGTTACTTTAATTCACCCCTCCACTTT.

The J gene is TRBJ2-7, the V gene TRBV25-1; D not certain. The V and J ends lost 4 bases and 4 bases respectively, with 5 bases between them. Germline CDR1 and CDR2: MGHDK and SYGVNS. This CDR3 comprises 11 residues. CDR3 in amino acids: CASSGAYEQYF. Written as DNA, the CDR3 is TGTGCCAGCAGTGGGGCTTACGAGCAGTACTTC.

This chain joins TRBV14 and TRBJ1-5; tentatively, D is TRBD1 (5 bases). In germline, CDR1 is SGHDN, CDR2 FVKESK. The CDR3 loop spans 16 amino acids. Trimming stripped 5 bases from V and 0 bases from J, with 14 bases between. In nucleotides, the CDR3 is TGTGCCAGCAGCTTCAGGGTTATCTATAGCAATCAGCCCCAGCATTTT. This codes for CASSFRVIYSNQPQHF.

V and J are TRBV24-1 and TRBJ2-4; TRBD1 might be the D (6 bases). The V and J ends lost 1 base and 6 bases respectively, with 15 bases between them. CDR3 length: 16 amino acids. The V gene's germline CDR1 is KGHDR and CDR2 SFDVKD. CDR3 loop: CATSDFHHRALNIQYF. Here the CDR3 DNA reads TGTGCCACCAGTGATTTTCATCACAGGGCCCTAAACATTCAGTACTTC.

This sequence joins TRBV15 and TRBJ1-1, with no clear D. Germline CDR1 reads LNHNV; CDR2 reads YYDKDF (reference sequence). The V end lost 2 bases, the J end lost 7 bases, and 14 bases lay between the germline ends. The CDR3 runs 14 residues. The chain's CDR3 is CATSRNGQEGEAFF. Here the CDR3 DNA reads TGTGCCACCAGCAGAAACGGGCAGGAGGGTGAAGCTTTCTTT.

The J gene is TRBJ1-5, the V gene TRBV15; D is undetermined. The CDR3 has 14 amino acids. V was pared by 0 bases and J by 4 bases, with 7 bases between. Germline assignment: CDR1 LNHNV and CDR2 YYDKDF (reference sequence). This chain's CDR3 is CATSRDLTNQPQHF. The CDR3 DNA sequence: TGTGCCACCAGCAGAGATTTGACAAATCAGCCCCAGCATTTT.

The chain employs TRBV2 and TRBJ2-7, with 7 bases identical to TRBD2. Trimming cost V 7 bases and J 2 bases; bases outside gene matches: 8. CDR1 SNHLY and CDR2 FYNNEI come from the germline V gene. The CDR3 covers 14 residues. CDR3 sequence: CASKAGLTTYEQYF. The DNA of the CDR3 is TGTGCCAGCAAAGCGGGACTTACCACCTACGAGCAGTACTTC.

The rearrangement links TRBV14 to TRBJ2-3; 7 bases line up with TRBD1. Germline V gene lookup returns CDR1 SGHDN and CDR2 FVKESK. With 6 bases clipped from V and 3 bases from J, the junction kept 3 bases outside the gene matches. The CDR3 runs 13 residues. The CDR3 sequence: CASSYRGTDTQYF. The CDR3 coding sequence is TGTGCCAGCAGTTACAGGGGTACAGATACGCAGTATTTT.

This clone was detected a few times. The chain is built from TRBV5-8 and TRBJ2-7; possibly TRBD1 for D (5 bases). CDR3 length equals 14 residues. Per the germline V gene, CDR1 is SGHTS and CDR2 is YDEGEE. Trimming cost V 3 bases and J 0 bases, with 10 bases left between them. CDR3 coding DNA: TGTGCCAGCAGCTCGCTCAGGGCCTCCTACGAGCAGTACTTC. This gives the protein CASSSLRASYEQYF.

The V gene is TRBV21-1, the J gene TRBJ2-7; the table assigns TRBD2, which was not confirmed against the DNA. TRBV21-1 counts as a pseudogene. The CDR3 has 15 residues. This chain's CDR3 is CATPNRGCCSYEQYF. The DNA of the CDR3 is TGTGCCACCCCCAATCGGGGGTGCTGCTCCTACGAGCAGTACTTC.

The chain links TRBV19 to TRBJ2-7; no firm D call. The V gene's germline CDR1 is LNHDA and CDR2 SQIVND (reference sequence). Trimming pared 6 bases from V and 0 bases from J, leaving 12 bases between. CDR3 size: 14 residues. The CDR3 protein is CASRYGLGSYEQYF. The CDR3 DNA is TGTGCCAGTAGATATGGCCTAGGCTCCTACGAGCAGTACTTC.

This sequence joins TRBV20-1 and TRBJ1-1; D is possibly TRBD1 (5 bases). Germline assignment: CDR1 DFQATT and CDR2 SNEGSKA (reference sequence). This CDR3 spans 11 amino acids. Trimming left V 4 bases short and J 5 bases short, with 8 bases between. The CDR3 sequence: CSATRVTEAFF. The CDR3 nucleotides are TGCAGTGCTACCAGGGTGACTGAAGCTTTCTTT.

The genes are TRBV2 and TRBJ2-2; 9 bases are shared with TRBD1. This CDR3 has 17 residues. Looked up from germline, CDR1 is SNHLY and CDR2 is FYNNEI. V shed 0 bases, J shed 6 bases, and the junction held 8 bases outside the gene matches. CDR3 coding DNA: TGTGCCAGCAGTGAAGCGACAGGGGGGTTTTTGGCCGGGGAGCTGTTTTTT. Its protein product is CASSEATGGFLAGELFF.

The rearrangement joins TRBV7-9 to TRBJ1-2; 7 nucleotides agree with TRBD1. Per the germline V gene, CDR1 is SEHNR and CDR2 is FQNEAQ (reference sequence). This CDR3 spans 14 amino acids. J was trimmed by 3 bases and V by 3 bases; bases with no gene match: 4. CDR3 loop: CASSFPGGHYGYTF. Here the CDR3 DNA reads TGTGCCAGCAGCTTCCCAGGGGGGCACTATGGCTACACCTTC.

The CDR3 DNA reads TGTGCCAGCAGCCAATCCTACACTGAAGCTTTCTTT. Protein sequence: CASSQSYTEAFF. J is TRBJ1-1 and V is TRBV3-1 (or the pseudogene TRBV3-2); the D is unclear. Trimming pared 2 bases from V and 3 bases from J, leaving 4 bases between. Germline CDR1 reads LGHDT; CDR2 reads YNNKEL (reference sequence). CDR3 length: 12 amino acids.